This TCR beta chain originates from a study of T cells in Graves' hyperthyroidism and ophthalmopathy. Amplification of TCR beta CDR3 regions was performed using RNA transcripts as template. HTBI primers were employed in a first-round RT-PCR of the TCR CDR3. TCRdb ran MiXCR on the multiplex PCR reads and lists one entry per CDR3 protein. The data show hundreds of thousands of distinct CDR3 sequences, approximately 19% seen once. The CDR3 length is 14 residues. V gave up 3 bases and J gave up 5 bases, with 16 bases separating them. Germline CDR1 SQVTM, CDR2 ANQGSEA. Study outcomes and limitations: In the blood, most expanded thyroid clonotypes above 0.001 appeared as well.

In regard to this clonotype: What it binds is unknown.

Specimen: blood. The chain links TRBV29-1 to TRBJ1-1; the D is unclear. This sequence originates from a woman in her forties or fifties with Graves' hyperthyroidism that later progressed to Graves' ophthalmopathy. This chain's CDR3 is CSVDGVTDKTEAFF. The CDR3 DNA follows: TGCAGCGTTGATGGTGTGACCGACAAAACTGAAGCTTTCTTT.